A single sample gave rise to the 22 T cell receptor beta chains below, sequenced in a study of cytomegalovirus exposure and HLA in healthy donors. The primer mix had 60 Vbeta and 13 Jbeta primers. The repertoire was sequenced with immunoSEQ multiplex PCR; TCRdb's copy has only in-frame clones and lacks some. The sample has tens of thousands of clones, about 75% seen once; the top ten hold roughly 2%. Sample: PBMCs. All receptors come from a man aged 40-55 years in good health and CMV-seronegative.

The chain uses TRBV19 and TRBJ1-1; D uncertain. This CDR3 contains 14 residues. Trimming took 5 bases from V and 0 from J, leaving 10 bases between them. Germline V gives CDR1 LNHDA, CDR2 SQIVND (reference sequence). The CDR3 region has the DNA TGTGCCAGTAGTCGATTAGCGATGAACACTGAAGCTTTCTTT. Translated, it gives CASSRLAMNTEAFF.

In its sample, this clone was seen a few times. The chain carries TRBV5-1 and TRBJ2-3; no clear D gene. V shed 0 bases and J shed 4 bases, with 3 bases lying between them. The CDR3 is 12 residues long. Looked up from germline, CDR1 is SGHRS and CDR2 is YFSETQ. The CDR3 coding sequence is TGCGCCAGCAGCTTGGTATCAGATACGCAGTATTTT. Translating it yields CASSLVSDTQYF.

The chain recombines TRBV28 with TRBJ1-1; TRBD1 matches 8 bases. V was pared by 6 bases and J by 0 bases, with 9 bases of the junction left unmatched. The CDR3 runs 16 residues. Germline loops: CDR1 MDHEN, CDR2 SYDVKM. DNA for the CDR3: TGTGCCAGCAGCTGGCATGACAGGGGCGTGAACACTGAAGCTTTCTTT. It translates to CASSWHDRGVNTEAFF.

The genes are TRBV4-2 and TRBJ2-1, with 7 bases identical to TRBD2. Germline CDR1 is LGHNA and CDR2 is YNFKEQ. Unmatched junction bases numbered 10, after V lost 3 bases and J lost 2 bases. The CDR3 covers 17 residues. CDR3 nucleotides: TGTGCCAGCAGCCAGGCAGATGGGGGAGGGCCCTACAATGAGCAGTTCTTC. Its translation is CASSQADGGGPYNEQFF.

This rearrangement joins TRBV28 to TRBJ2-5, with 7 bases fitting TRBD1. This CDR3 has 14 residues. V shed 8 bases, J shed 2 bases, and the junction held 8 bases outside the gene matches. From germline, CDR1 is MDHEN and CDR2 SYDVKM. CDR3 region: CASVQGGQQETQYF. The CDR3 DNA follows: TGTGCCAGCGTCCAAGGGGGACAGCAAGAGACCCAGTACTTC.

V is TRBV2 and J is TRBJ2-7; D may be TRBD1 (6 bases). Germline CDR1 and CDR2: SNHLY and FYNNEI. The CDR3 extends over 16 amino acids. V was pared by 3 bases and J by 2 bases, with 17 bases between. The CDR3: CASSDERDTTTYEQYF. CDR3 in DNA: TGTGCCAGCAGTGATGAGAGGGACACCACTACCTACGAGCAGTACTTC. Full variable domain (outside the CDR3, taken from reference TRBV2 and TRBJ2-7): EPEVTQTPSHQVTQMGQEVILRCVPISNHLYFYWYRQILGQKVEFLVSFYNNEISEKSEIFDDQFSVERPDGSNFTLKIRSTKLEDSAMYFCASSDERDTTTYEQYFGPGTRLTVT.

This chain connects TRBV5-1 to TRBJ2-5, with 7 bases identical to TRBD1. Germline V gene sequence: CDR1 SGHRS, CDR2 YFSETQ. The CDR3 is made up of 15 amino acids. J was trimmed by 2 bases and V by 6 bases; bases with no gene match: 10. The CDR3 nucleotides are TGCGCCAGCATCCGGGACAGCACTAATCAAGAGACCCAGTACTTC. Its translation: CASIRDSTNQETQYF. Full variable domain (missing parts from reference TRBV5-1 and TRBJ2-5): KAGVTQTPRYLIKTRGQQVTLSCSPISGHRSVSWYQQTPGQGLQFLFEYFSETQRNKGNFPGRFSGRQFSNSRSEMNVSTLELGDSALYLCASIRDSTNQETQYFGPGTRLLVL.

V gene TRBV28 combines with J gene TRBJ1-1; D not resolved. This CDR3 contains 11 residues. V was shortened by 2 bases and J by 5 bases, with 3 bases between the two germline ends. Germline V CDR1 and CDR2: MDHEN, SYDVKM. The CDR3: CASSLQTEAFF. In DNA, the CDR3 is TGTGCCAGCAGTTTACAAACTGAAGCTTTCTTT.

This chain connects TRBV28 to TRBJ1-2; 9 bases line up with TRBD1. V lost 4 bases and J lost 4; bases outside the gene matches: 4. Per the germline V gene, CDR1 is MDHEN and CDR2 is SYDVKM. This CDR3 contains 14 residues. The CDR3 reads CASSSQQGAYGYTF. In DNA form, the CDR3 reads TGTGCCAGCAGTTCACAACAGGGGGCCTATGGCTACACCTTC.

The rearrangement uses TRBV27 and TRBJ1-5, with D uncertain. V shed 0 bases and J shed 0 bases, with 9 bases lying between them. The CDR3 contains 16 residues. The V gene's germline CDR1 is MNHEY and CDR2 SMNVEV (reference sequence). The CDR3 region is CASSLSAGDSNQPQHF. CDR3 nucleotides: TGTGCCAGCAGTTTATCGGCAGGTGATAGCAATCAGCCCCAGCATTTT.

The chain has TRBV5-1 and TRBJ1-1; D may be TRBD1 (5 bases). This CDR3 is built from 17 residues. V was cut by 0 bases and J by 5 bases, with 20 bases left in between. Per germline, CDR1 SGHRS and CDR2 YFSETQ. The CDR3 loop reads CASSLDRRGALGTEAFF. The CDR3 DNA reads TGCGCCAGCAGCTTGGATCGGCGTGGGGCCTTGGGGACTGAAGCTTTCTTT.

The chain couples TRBV27 to TRBJ2-7; D not certain. V dropped 4 bases and J dropped 1 base, with 20 bases sitting between them. This CDR3 has 17 amino acids. Germline V gene lookup returns CDR1 MNHEY and CDR2 SMNVEV (reference sequence). CDR3 DNA sequence: TGTGCCAGCAGTTCCACCTGGAGACGAGAGAAATCCTACGAGCAGTACTTC. It yields the protein CASSSTWRREKSYEQYF.

V is TRBV6-5 and J is TRBJ1-1; D gene ambiguous. There are 14 residues in the CDR3. V was cut by 4 bases and J by 4 bases, with 13 bases left in between. Germline V gene lookup returns CDR1 MNHEY and CDR2 SVGAGI. The CDR3, as DNA: TGTGCCAGCAGTTCCACTGTGAGAAGCACTGAAGCTTTCTTT. Encoded protein: CASSSTVRSTEAFF.

The chain recombines TRBV18 with TRBJ2-5, with 11 bases matching TRBD2. The CDR3 has 17 amino acids. Germline CDR1 reads KGHSH; CDR2 reads LQKENI. V dropped 2 bases and J dropped 2; count of bases not matched to a gene: 7. The CDR3 region is CASSPFGTSGSQETQYF. For the CDR3, the DNA is TGTGCCAGCTCACCATTCGGGACTAGCGGATCTCAAGAGACCCAGTACTTC.

V usage is TRBV10-1 and J usage is TRBJ1-2; the D gene is possibly TRBD1 (5 bases). This CDR3 has 13 residues. V was pared by 0 bases and J by 4 bases, with 6 bases between. Germline values: CDR1 WNHNN, CDR2 SYGVQD (reference sequence). This CDR3 reads CASSESTGYGYTF. The CDR3 DNA is TGCGCCAGCAGTGAGTCTACAGGCTATGGCTACACCTTC.

The gene calls are TRBV5-1 and TRBJ1-2; tentatively, D is TRBD1 (5 bases). The V gene lost 2 bases and the J gene lost 8 bases, with 13 bases spanning the gap. The V gene's germline CDR1 is SGHRS and CDR2 YFSETQ. The CDR3 is made up of 13 amino acids. This chain's CDR3 is CASSFGQGEGYTF. CDR3 DNA: TGCGCCAGCAGCTTTGGCCAGGGTGAAGGCTACACCTTC.

The sample holds a few counts of this clone. V gene TRBV4-1 combines with J gene TRBJ1-1; 8 bases align to TRBD1. This CDR3 spans 15 amino acids. After removal of 3 bases from V and 4 bases from J, the junction contained 7 bases not matched to a gene. Germline values: CDR1 MGHRA, CDR2 YSYEKL. CDR3 loop: CASSQIDRGITEAFF. As DNA, the CDR3 is TGCGCCAGCAGCCAGATAGACAGGGGAATCACTGAAGCTTTCTTT.

This chain joins TRBV11-2 and TRBJ1-2; D perhaps matches TRBD1 (6 bases). V was pared by 5 bases and J by 3 bases, with 10 bases between. Looked up from germline, CDR1 is SGHAT and CDR2 is FQNNGV. The CDR3 consists of 13 residues. CDR3 in DNA: TGTGCCAGCAGCCTACAGGGAGACTATGGCTACACCTTC. Translated, it gives CASSLQGDYGYTF.

DNA of the CDR3: TGCGCCAGCTCCGTAAGAGTGATGGACACTGAAGCTTTCTTT. Protein product: CASSVRVMDTEAFF. V usage is TRBV5-1 and J usage is TRBJ1-1; no firm D call. The CDR3 is 14 amino acids. The germline CDR1 and CDR2 sequences are SGHRS and YFSETQ. Trimming took off 7 bases at V and 3 bases at J, with 16 bases between the two ends.

The gene calls are TRBV5-1 and TRBJ1-1; D gene unclear. CDR1 and CDR2 from the germline V gene are SGHRS and YFSETQ. V was trimmed by 0 bases and J by 0 bases, leaving 12 bases between them. CDR3 length: 16 residues. The CDR3 bases are TGCGCCAGCAGCTTGGGTACAGAAATAATGAACACTGAAGCTTTCTTT. Residues: CASSLGTEIMNTEAFF. Filled out from reference TRBV5-1 and TRBJ1-1, the complete variable domain reads KAGVTQTPRYLIKTRGQQVTLSCSPISGHRSVSWYQQTPGQGLQFLFEYFSETQRNKGNFPGRFSGRQFSNSRSEMNVSTLELGDSALYLCASSLGTEIMNTEAFFGQGTRLTVV.

The V call is TRBV9, the J call TRBJ2-7; tentatively, D is TRBD1 (6 bases). This CDR3 contains 14 residues. Germline values: CDR1 SGDLS, CDR2 YYNGEE. V lost 0 bases, J lost 6 bases, and 13 bases lay in between. CDR3 region: CASSVAGEVTEQYF. The CDR3 DNA is TGTGCCAGCAGCGTAGCAGGGGAAGTAACCGAGCAGTACTTC.

Only one count was recorded for this clone. V and J are TRBV25-1 and TRBJ1-1; D is undetermined. The CDR3 is 13 amino acids. CDR1 and CDR2 from the germline V gene are MGHDK and SYGVNS. The germline V and J ends were trimmed by 4 bases and 9 bases, with 15 bases remaining between them. CDR3: CASSVLSAGQAFF. In DNA, the CDR3 is TGTGCCAGCAGTGTCCTCTCCGCAGGTCAAGCTTTCTTT.